This TCR beta chain originates from a study of radiation and T cells in renal cell carcinoma. Trimming took 4 bases from V and 3 from J, leaving 10 bases between them. CDR1 is SGDLS and CDR2 is YYNGEE in the germline V gene. This CDR3 is built from 13 residues. Findings and caveats of the study: From baseline, blood top tumor clonotypes peaked at 2 weeks post-radiation.

Assay used: immunoSEQ multiplex PCR; TCRdb lists only in-frame clones, some missing. The sample contains approximately 90,000 clones, around 81% of which appear only once. Stated time point: blood 4 weeks post-SBRT, at nephrectomy. Treatment denoted: 15 Gy SBRT to primary tumor, nephrectomy 4 weeks later. Nephrectomy followed 15 Gy stereotactic body radiation by 4 weeks. As concerns this clone: No antigen is known for it.

The chain uses TRBV9 and TRBJ1-2; D uncertain. The clonotype was recovered from a man between 50 and 59 years old with renal cell carcinoma. The sequencing used blood, collected from a patient whose treatment included radiotherapy and nephrectomy. The CDR3 DNA reads TGTGCCAGCAGCCCCCGGGTGGACTATGGCTACACCTTC. This sequence encodes CASSPRVDYGYTF.